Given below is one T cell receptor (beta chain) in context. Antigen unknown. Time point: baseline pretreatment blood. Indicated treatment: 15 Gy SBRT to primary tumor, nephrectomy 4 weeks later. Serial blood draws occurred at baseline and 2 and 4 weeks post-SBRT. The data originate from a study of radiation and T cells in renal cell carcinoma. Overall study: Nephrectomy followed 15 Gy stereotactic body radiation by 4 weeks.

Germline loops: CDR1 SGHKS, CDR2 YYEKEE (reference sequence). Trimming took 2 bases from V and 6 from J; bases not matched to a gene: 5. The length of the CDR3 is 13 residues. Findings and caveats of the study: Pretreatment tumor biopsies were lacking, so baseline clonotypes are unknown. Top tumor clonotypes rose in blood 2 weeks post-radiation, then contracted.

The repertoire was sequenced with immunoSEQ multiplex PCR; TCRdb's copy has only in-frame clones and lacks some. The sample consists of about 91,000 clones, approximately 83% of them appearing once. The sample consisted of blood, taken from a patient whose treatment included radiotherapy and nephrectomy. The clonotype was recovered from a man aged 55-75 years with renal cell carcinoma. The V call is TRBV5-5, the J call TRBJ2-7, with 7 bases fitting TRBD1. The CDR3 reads CASSFSSGGEQYF. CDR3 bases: TGTGCCAGCAGCTTTAGCTCAGGGGGCGAGCAGTACTTC.